This T cell receptor beta chain derives from a study of blood T cell repertoires in COVID-19. Turning to the study itself: Acute-phase and convalescent COVID-19 samples originated in the United States, Italy and Spain. From T cells, B-cell-depleted T cells, or PBMCs came the material, which was cDNA or gDNA.

Source study methods: By means of reference gene primer amplification, nucleated cell counts were estimated. Clones were sequenced by immunoSEQ multiplex PCR, and TCRdb holds only the in-frame ones, with some missing. The V and J calls and clone size come from that table; D and trimming were worked out from the DNA. The sample carries about 230,000 clones, 84% recorded once. Germline loops: CDR1 SNHLY, CDR2 FYNNEI. This CDR3 has 13 residues. The trim removed 5 bases at V and 2 bases at J, leaving 1 base unmatched. The receptor was derived from a man aged 45-60 years with active or convalescent COVID-19. Input material: peripheral blood. The chain is built from TRBV2 and TRBJ2-5, with 8 bases fitting TRBD1. CDR3 coding DNA: TGTGCCAGCAGTTACAGGGGGCAAGAGACCCAGTACTTC. Residues: CASSYRGQETQYF.